This T cell receptor (beta chain) was obtained from a study of shared clonotypes between healthy human individuals (dated by TCRdb to about 2020). A note on the overall study: Three men and a couple of women, aged 18 to 49 years, made up the cohort. For each donor, CD4 naive and CD4 memory were each run on three plates, CD8 naive on two plates, and CD8 memory on one plate. Each donor's leukapheresis produced roughly between about 0.8 and 8.9 billion PBMCs. Blood TCR repertoires of a handful of healthy adults were deeply sequenced to estimate repertoire size and the extent of clonotype sharing between individuals. To increase sequencing depth and limit assay-specific biases, TCR repertoire library preparation and sequencing were carried out by different laboratories using diverse techniques. The paper's findings and limits, for the study overall: Across a few donors, around 5.4% of naive CD4, around 3.5% of naive CD8, about 2.3% of memory CD4, and under 0.45% of memory CD8 clonotypes were shared. Pairwise subsampling led to the expectation that sequencing depth would affect the degree of clonotype sharing among donors. Incomplete sequencing was indicated by rarefaction of sorted-subset datasets, despite the large sequencing depth. Because the study included only a small number of donors, the genetic and exposure-history diversity represented was limited. Compared with non-shared clonotypes, clonotypes shared by all four sorted-subset donors had higher generation probabilities. Estimated clonotype richness was generally larger for naive than for memory subsets. Sampling was limited to blood, and TCR repertoires in tissue likely differ from TCR repertoires in blood.

Turning to this clone: Its cognate antigen has yet to be identified. No base qualities exist here, and no much larger clone lies one base off it.

The donors were healthy, HIV-negative adults with no recently reported acute infections or vaccinations. Every donor was a Caucasian adult residing in Nashville, Tennessee, USA. CD4+ T cells were enriched through magnetic negative selection, after which naive cells were positively selected on CD45RA and the remaining negative fraction served as the memory subset. Blood was obtained by leukapheresis, after which PBMCs were separated by Ficoll-Histopaque density gradient centrifugation and cryopreserved in liquid nitrogen vapor phase. Analytical flow cytometry was used to check the purity and quantity of every magnetically sorted T cell population. Each sorted fraction had its genomic DNA isolated and then quantified by UV absorbance on a Nanodrop 2000c. V gives up 1 base and J gives up 2 bases, and the segment between their germline ends measures 8 bases. The CDR3, cysteine through phenylalanine, is 15 amino acids long. Only the CDR3 portion is preserved as DNA: 45 bases, with reading frame beginning at the first base. CDR1 and CDR2, per the germline V gene, are SGHTA and FQGTGA.

TCR CDR3 regions were amplified from genomic DNA by multiplex PCR using the deep immunoSEQ assay. Extracted genomic DNA from each cell subset was distributed evenly across all wells of several immunoSEQ 96-well plates, and each plate was treated as a replicate. For sorted subsets, approximately 210 ng genomic DNA, equal to 25,000 to 35,000 T cell genomes, was loaded into each replicate PCR. Purified libraries were quantified with a Qubit 3.0 fluorometer, sized on a Bioanalyzer 2100, and re-quantified with the KAPA Library Quantification kit. Each immunoSEQ 96-well plate was sequenced on its own single-read 150-cycle Illumina NextSeq 550 flow cell. In the paper's pipeline: Because the immunoSEQ output included only junctional sequences and no quality scores, the filtering could not be the same as the filtering used for full-length reads. Sequences were annotated with PyIR, a Python wrapper for IgBLAST v1.9, using IMGT germline references to assign V/J genes and CDR3. Reads with weak V/J assignments (E-value above 1e-6), missing CDR3, stop codons, out-of-frame junctions, or ambiguous translated residues were removed. V3J clonotypes were defined by identical inferred V gene, J gene, and CDR3 amino acid sequence. Percentage overlap between repertoires was calculated by dividing the number of shared unique clonotypes by the size of the smaller repertoire. RTK rarefaction, the Chao1 estimator, and Recon v2.1 estimates of unobserved clonotypes were used to assess repertoire richness. Generation probabilities for all TCRbeta clonotypes obtained by the gDNA method from a handful of donors were computed using OLGA. TCRdb stores this immuneACCESS table with in-frame sequences only. Part of the clones is absent; in the studies checked, under half of the shortfall reflects unresolved V genes, and no reason is known for the rest. That table supplies the V and J calls and clone size; D and trimming were determined from the DNA. A total of 2 million to 3 million clones appear in this sample, just over 90% of them only once. The ten most abundant clones make up over 0.12% of the sample.

The chain uses TRBV7-3 and TRBJ2-2; the D gene is perhaps TRBD1 or TRBD2, as each covers 6 bases. This receptor was identified in a man aged 18 to 30 in good health. Sequenced input: naive CD4+ T cells sorted from blood. In the paper's terms, the cell subset or site label means: CD45RA+ positively selected. At the DNA level, the sequence is TGTGCCAGCAGCTTAAGCGGGACAAACACCGGGGAGCTGTTTTTT. The translation is CASSLSGTNTGELFF.